This record concerns one T cell receptor beta chain sequence. Its cognate antigen is unknown. Peripheral blood came from all dose cohorts at three timepoints. Per germline, CDR1 SGHTS and CDR2 YDEGEE. Deletions cut 2 bases from V and 0 bases from J, with 10 bases between. The CDR3 totals 15 residues. The data were obtained in a study of OX40 agonist ivuxolimab in advanced cancers. Study context: Patients in dose escalation had liver, melanoma, kidney or head and neck cancers. Notes on the study in general: Partial responders receiving 0.1-3.0 mg/kg showed among the lowest clonal expansion. There was clonal expansion of CD4+ and CD8+ blood T cells by week 6 at 0.1 to 3.0 mg/kg.

Sequencing used immunoSEQ multiplex PCR; TCRdb keeps in-frame clones, though not all of them. The sample has about 46,000 clones; 82% are singletons. The origin of this receptor is an adult with an advanced solid tumor such as melanoma, head and neck, liver or kidney cancer. This rearrangement joins TRBV5-8 to TRBJ2-3, with a possible D match to TRBD2 (6 bases). Source: CD4+ or CD8+ T cells sorted from blood, taken in a trial of the OX40 agonist ivuxolimab. The CDR3 DNA reads as TGTGCCAGCAGCTTTGCGGGGCTGAGCACAGATACGCAGTATTTT. It encodes CASSFAGLSTDTQYF.